Described below is a single T cell receptor beta chain sequence and its context. Generated by immunoSEQ multiplex PCR, the TCRdb table keeps only in-frame clones and is missing some. The sample has 250,000 or so clones; more than 70% are singletons. CDR1 and CDR2 from the germline V gene are SNHLY and FYNNEI. The CDR3 totals 15 residues. Deletions cut 7 bases from V and 3 bases from J, with 18 bases between. The data stem from a study of blood T cell repertoires in COVID-19. The clonotype originates from a woman in her 30s with COVID-19, enrolled during active disease. Input material: peripheral blood. The genes are TRBV2 and TRBJ1-1; TRBD1 might be the D (5 bases). CDR3 bases: TGTGCCAGCAAGGCGGGGGTGTTTGTTTACACTGAAGCTTTCTTT. This translates into CASKAGVFVYTEAFF.